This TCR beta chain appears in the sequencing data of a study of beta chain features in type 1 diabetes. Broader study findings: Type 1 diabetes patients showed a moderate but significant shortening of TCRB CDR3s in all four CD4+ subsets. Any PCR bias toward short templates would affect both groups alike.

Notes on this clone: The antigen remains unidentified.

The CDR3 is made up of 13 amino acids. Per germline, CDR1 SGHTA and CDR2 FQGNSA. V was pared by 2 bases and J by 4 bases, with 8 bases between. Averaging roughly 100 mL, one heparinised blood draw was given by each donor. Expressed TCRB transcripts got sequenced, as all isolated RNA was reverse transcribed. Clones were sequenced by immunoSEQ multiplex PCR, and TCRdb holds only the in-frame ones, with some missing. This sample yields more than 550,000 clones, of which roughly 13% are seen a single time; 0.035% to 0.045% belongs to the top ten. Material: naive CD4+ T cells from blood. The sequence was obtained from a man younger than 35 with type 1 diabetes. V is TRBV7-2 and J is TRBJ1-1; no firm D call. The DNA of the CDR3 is TGTGCCAGCAGCTTAACAAGGACCACTGAAGCTTTCTTT. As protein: CASSLTRTTEAFF.